This TCR beta chain was identified during a study of blood T cell repertoires in COVID-19. Study background: PBMCs, B-cell-depleted T cells, or T cells provided the cDNA or gDNA that made up the material.

The assay was immunoSEQ multiplex PCR, and TCRdb's table has in-frame clones only and misses some. The data hold roughly 400,000 clones, with around 90% observed a single time. This study enrolled people aged about 18 to 90 from about two dozen US geographic areas. Cohort assignment relied on participant-reported clinical history. The recovered donors of Cohort 3 showed two negative PCRs, clearance, or symptom resolution. CDR1 and CDR2 (germline): SGHRS, YFSETQ. The CDR3 consists of 20 residues. Unmatched junction bases numbered 15, after V lost 4 bases and J lost 0 bases. This clonotype originated in a man aged 18-30 years who had recovered from COVID-19. V is TRBV5-1 and J is TRBJ2-3, with TRBD2 identical over 12 bases. Sample: PBMCs or T cells enriched from blood (not recorded which). CDR3 DNA sequence: TGCGCCAGCAGCCCCTACCTCCTAGCGGGAGGGAAAAGTAGCACAGATACGCAGTATTTT. Residues: CASSPYLLAGGKSSTDTQYF.